This TCR beta chain emerged from a study of CD8+ T cells in alopecia areata (dated by TCRdb to about 2018). With regard to the full study: Treated patients were enrolled in an open-label pilot trial of oral tofacitinib at 5 to 10 mg twice daily for moderate-to-severe alopecia areata. To study T cell clonal expansion in alopecia areata, the researchers applied high-throughput TCRbeta sequencing to both the C3H/HeJ mouse model and human patients. Scalp tissue and sorted CD4+ and CD8+ peripheral blood T cells from patchy and totalis/universalis alopecia areata patients and from healthy controls were covered by human TCRbeta sequencing. TCRbeta CDR3 regions were amplified by immunoSEQ multiplex PCR using 35 Vbeta forward and 13 Jbeta reverse primers. Clonality in the scalp was compared among normal scalp (n=4), patchy alopecia areata scalp (n=8), and alopecia totalis/universalis scalp (n=8). Tofacitinib-treated patients had biopsies at baseline and at 4 and 24 weeks of treatment, with a later scalp biopsy in several patients. Patients received tofacitinib for 6 to 18 months and were then followed off drug for 6 months to check for delayed response and recurrence. RNA came from the PAXgene miRNA kit for fixed scalp, the miRNeasy kit for PBMCs, and the RNeasy kit for mouse skin.

General findings and caveats noted by the study authors: Higher clonality and more expanded CD8+ clones were observed in lesional scalp than in normal scalp, particularly in alopecia totalis/universalis, a finding suggestive of antigenic drive. Shared TCR sequences between patients were less evident than in mice, which may be partly attributable to HLA diversity in the patient population. Scalp TCR repertoire analysis is complicated because resident alphabeta T cells in normal human skin are also sequenced, whereas mouse skin is dominated by gammadelta T cells.

Concerning this clone itself: No cognate antigen has been identified for it. One base away there is no much larger clone; base qualities are not given. The same CDR3 can be traced to other DNA sequences in this sample.

Library prep was done by the immunoSEQ multiplex PCR assay. RNA was extracted from all samples and reverse transcribed into cDNA, which served as template for TCR sequencing. First-strand cDNA was synthesized with SuperScript III using a 2:1 mix of oligo-dT and random hexamers. A synthetic immune receptor repertoire was used to measure amplification bias, and any remaining bias was corrected computationally. On the authors' methods: Raw reads were preprocessed to remove errors, and CDR3 was defined according to IMGT conventions as the region from the conserved cysteine to phenylalanine. Clonality was calculated as 1 minus Shannon entropy normalized by log2 of the number of productive unique TCRs. Whether scalp clones were CD4 or CD8 was inferred by matching scalp TCRbeta sequences against CD4 and CD8 repertoires sorted from blood. As stored in TCRdb, this immuneACCESS dataset retains in-frame rearrangements with V and J assigned. A fraction of the clones does not appear; measured against another copy, unresolved V genes explain less than half of the discrepancy, and the remainder lacks a known reason. V and J calls and clone size are given by that table; D and trimming were obtained from the DNA. Present in this sample are approximately 150,000 clones, 87% of which were seen just once. The ten top clones hold over 12% of the sample.

The time point label here, explained by the study, means: baseline before oral tofacitinib. From alopecia areata patients, peripheral blood was collected along with lesional scalp punch biopsies. After PBMCs were isolated by density centrifugation and stained for CD3, CD4 and CD8, a FACSAria was used to sort CD4+ and CD8+ T cells. The sequences come from CD8+ T cells sorted from blood, collected at week 0. This receptor was obtained from a human donor with alopecia areata.

The DNA reads as follows: TGCGCCAGCAGCTTGGGACAGGGAGCCTACGAGCAGTACTTC. It codes for CASSLGQGAYEQYF. The receptor chain draws on TRBV5-1 and TRBJ2-7; TRBD1 agrees with 7 junctional bases. Trimming takes 0 bases off V and 2 bases off J; junction bases not matched to a gene: 2. From the cysteine through the phenylalanine, the CDR3 covers 14 amino acids. Of all the DNA, just the CDR3 is kept, 42 bases in frame from base 1. The germline V gene specifies SGHRS as CDR1 and YFSETQ as CDR2.